This T cell receptor beta chain was found in a study of T cell clones after liver transplantation. For the study at large: Post-transplant blood was tracked for graft-donor-reactive T cell clones identified in a pre-transplant mixed lymphocyte reaction.

Assay: immunoSEQ multiplex PCR; the TCRdb copy retains only in-frame clones and omits some. The table records nearly 25,000 clones, around 63% of them present only once. In its sample, this clone was seen a few times. The sequence was collected from a human donor who received a liver transplant. Sample: CD4+ T cells from blood, taken before liver transplant.

The DNA of the CDR3 is TGTGCCAGCAGCCAAGATCTAGGGGGGCACTACACCTTC. Encoded protein: CASSQDLGGHYTF. This chain links TRBV14 with TRBJ1-2; TRBD1 is a possible D gene (6 bases). Germline-derived CDR1 and CDR2 are SGHDN and FVKESK. CDR3 size: 13 residues. V lost 0 bases, J lost 10 bases, and 12 bases lay in between.